The clone carrying this TCR beta chain appeared many times. The antigen is not known. This CDR3 comprises 14 residues. The germline V gene has CDR1 MNHNS and CDR2 SASEGT. The V end lost 9 bases, the J end lost 3 bases, and 17 bases lay between the germline ends. This entry comes from a study of T cells in Graves' hyperthyroidism and ophthalmopathy. About the research overall: Before treatment of any kind, peripheral blood was taken at initial diagnosis.

Study-wide findings and caveats: Ophthalmopathy onset followed model prediction by a median around six months.

RNA transcripts provided the source from which TCR beta CDR3 regions were amplified. A first-round RT-PCR of the TCR CDR3 used the HTBI primer set. TCRdb used MiXCR to reprocess the multiplex PCR reads, holding one entry per CDR3 protein. The sample contains a few hundred thousand distinct CDR3 sequences, about 20% of which appear only once. This TCR was recovered from a man younger than 40 with Graves' ophthalmopathy. The chain joins TRBV6-1 to TRBJ1-2, with a possible D match to TRBD1 (5 bases). The sample was blood. The DNA of the CDR3 is TGTGCCAGTGTCCGGGGCTTTACCGACTATGGCTACACCTTC. Protein: CASVRGFTDYGYTF.